This T cell receptor beta chain was captured in a study of Ad26.COV2.S vaccination and SARS-CoV-2 variants. At the level of the study: The authors gave Ad26.COV2.S intramuscularly, either once or twice 56 days apart. General study findings and limits: Spike-specific TCR breadth was greater after Ad26.COV2.S than placebo.

The data were produced by immunoSEQ multiplex PCR, yet TCRdb's version contains in-frame clones alone and is incomplete. The table shows about 680,000 clones, with around 89% occurring only once. About this clone itself: Its antigen is unknown.

V shed 2 bases and J shed 9 bases, with 11 bases lying between them. Looked up from germline, CDR1 is LNHDA and CDR2 is SQIVND (reference sequence). The CDR3 covers 14 residues. Sample treatment: approximately 18 received Ad26.COV2.S at low or high dose, single or two shots; a few received placebo; per-sample allocation not given. After the first vaccine or placebo injection, samples were drawn on day 63. V gene TRBV19 combines with J gene TRBJ1-6, with D unresolved. This clonotype was sampled from a person between 18 and 60 years old who received the Ad26.COV2.S COVID-19 vaccine or a placebo. The sample here was peripheral blood, taken in a trial of Ad26.COV2.S vaccine versus placebo. The CDR3 DNA reads TGTGCCAGTAGTATAACTGGGATGGCTTCACCCCTCCACTTT. Translating it yields CASSITGMASPLHF. The variable domain in full, with the rest retrieved from reference TRBV19 and TRBJ1-6, is DGGITQSPKYLFRKEGQNVTLSCEQNLNHDAMYWYRQDPGQGLRLIYYSQIVNDFQKGDIAEGYSVSREKKESFPLTVTSAQKNPTAFYLCASSITGMASPLHFGNGTRLTVT.